These 5 T cell receptor beta chains share one sample of origin, sequenced in a study of blood T cell repertoires in COVID-19. Only in-frame clones appear in the TCRdb table, and some are missing; sequencing was by immunoSEQ multiplex PCR. The sample carries 100,000 to 150,000 clones, around nine tenths recorded once. Sequenced input: peripheral blood. All receptors derive from a woman between 65 and 79 years old with COVID-19, enrolled during active disease.

This clone was counted only a few times. The chain recombines TRBV27 with TRBJ1-1, with 7 bases identical to TRBD1. Germline CDR1 and CDR2: MNHEY and SMNVEV (reference sequence). V lost 6 bases to trimming and J lost 8 bases; unmatched junction nucleotides: 12. CDR3 length: 14 residues. CDR3 bases: TGTGCCAGCAGCAGACAGGGCGGATCGAGGGAAGCTTTCTTT. Translation: CASSRQGGSREAFF.

This clone has more than one count but fewer than ten. The V call is TRBV7-9, the J call TRBJ2-1, with D tentatively TRBD2 (6 bases). The CDR3 contains 13 residues. CDR1 and CDR2 (germline): SEHNR, FQNEAQ (reference sequence). Between the trimmed V and J ends, which lost 5 bases and 8 bases, there was a span of 13 bases. CDR3 sequence (DNA): TGTGCCAGCAGCCCCGGGACTTTTGATGAGCAGTTCTTC. Protein product: CASSPGTFDEQFF. Full variable domain (rest looked up from reference TRBV7-9 and TRBJ2-1): DTGVSQNPRHKITKRGQNVTFRCDPISEHNRLYWYRQTLGQGPEFLTYFQNEAQLEKSRLLSDRFSAERPKGSFSTLEIQRTEQGDSAMYLCASSPGTFDEQFFGPGTRLTVL.

The gene calls are TRBV21-1 and TRBJ1-5; no DNA check was done on the table's D call, TRBD1. TRBV21-1 is recorded as a pseudogene. There are 16 residues in the CDR3. For the CDR3, the DNA is TGTGCCAGCAGCTCTCAGGGGGTGGGCAGCAATCAGCCCCAGCATTTT. This sequence encodes CASSSQGVGSNQPQHF.

This sequence joins TRBV28 and TRBJ2-1; the match to TRBD2 covers 13 bases. The CDR3 has 15 amino acids. The junction had 6 bases not matched to a gene; V was cut back by 7 bases and J by 6 bases. Germline V CDR1 and CDR2: MDHEN, SYDVKM. In nucleotides, the CDR3 is TGTGCCAGCAACGTCGGGACTAGCGGGGCCAATGAGCAGTTCTTC. Protein product: CASNVGTSGANEQFF.

The J gene is TRBJ2-7, the V gene TRBV10-1; D perhaps matches TRBD2 (5 bases). V lost 0 bases and J 5 bases, leaving 8 bases between the germline ends. The CDR3 totals 13 residues. CDR1 and CDR2 (germline): WNHNN, SYGVQD (reference sequence). In DNA, the CDR3 is TGCGCCAGCAGTGAGTCTTTGGGAGACGAGCAGTACTTC. Translated: CASSESLGDEQYF.